Here is one T cell receptor beta chain with its context. The target antigen is unknown. Since a much larger clone is just one base distant, this may be a read error. This record belongs to a study of tumor and adjacent non-tumor tissue in lung cancer. Background on the study: Patients comprised about a dozen adenocarcinoma, 2 squamous cell carcinoma and 1 small cell lung cancer.

Three rounds of nested PCR, following a modified ARM-PCR protocol, produced the TCRbeta library. A single record per CDR3 protein comes from TCRdb applying MiXCR to the multiplex PCR reads. This sample has 60,000 to 70,000 distinct CDR3 sequences; about 77% occur once, and the top ten carry under 55%. Study-wide results and limits: Tumor TCR diversity, when higher, was linked to shorter survival. In normal lung, the top 100 clones were significantly more dominant than in tumor.

This sample's RNA came from whole unsorted tissue. The normal lung tissue was taken more than 3 cm from the tumor edge. Per germline, CDR1 GTSNPN and CDR2 SVGIG (reference sequence). This CDR3 comprises 15 residues. The TCR originated in a man aged 55-75 years with non-small cell lung cancer. The chain is built from TRBV30 and TRBJ2-5; TRBD2 matches 9 bases. Sequencing was carried out using distant non-tumor lung tissue. CDR3 nucleotide sequence: TGTGCCTCGAGTGTAATAGCGGGAGCCGCAGAGACCCAGTACTTC. Its protein product is CASSVIAGAAETQYF.